This T cell receptor beta chain was identified during a study of T cell responses to AZD1222 COVID-19 vaccine. This clone appeared a few times. Its antigen is unknown. Trimming pared 5 bases from V and 5 bases from J, leaving 19 bases between. The CDR3 length is 15 residues. CDR1 MNHEY and CDR2 SMNVEV come from the germline V gene (reference sequence). Overall study findings and caveats: Nearly half of spike-specific TCRs reportedly target unmutated variant regions. Most donors were white British and more were female, and clonal diversity was possibly underestimated. Vaccine-related CD4 TCRs covered spike, predominating at 160-218 and 743-854.

Produced via immunoSEQ multiplex PCR; TCRdb's table is partial and in-frame only. The sample lists roughly 85,000 clones, approximately 85% occurring once. The chain links TRBV27 to TRBJ2-7, with D possibly being TRBD1 (5 bases). The sequence was obtained from an adult in good health. The starting material was peripheral blood, obtained on day 0 of MenACWY control vaccination. In DNA, the CDR3 is TGTGCCAGCAGTCCTCGGGCAGGGATTTCCCACGAGCAGTACTTC. Translation gives CASSPRAGISHEQYF.